This T cell receptor (beta chain) is drawn from a study of T cell repertoires in cytomegalovirus infection. Study-wide context: Indicated by public TCR beta signatures were CMV infection and matching HLA type.

TCRdb re-called the reads through MiXCR, storing one row per CDR3 protein. This table has 290,000 or so distinct CDR3 sequences, about 8.8% appearing once. General study results and limits: In two of eight donors, the top clonotype was HLA-C-restricted CMV-specific. Carriage of CMV together with the relevant HLA was identifiable through cumulative public TCR beta family frequency.

About this clonotype itself: Its matching antigen is unknown.

Germline V gene lookup returns CDR1 SGHKS and CDR2 YYEKEE (reference sequence). Trimming removed 6 bases from V and 5 bases from J, with 23 bases in between. The CDR3 length is 17 residues. The TCR originated in a human donor in good health (CMV status not recorded). Some clones in this sample may be carry-over from other donors' samples. The sample taken for sequencing was PBMCs. The chain uses TRBV5-5 and TRBJ2-2; weak D call: TRBD2 (7 bases). The CDR3 is CASTIRGGAITTGELFF. The CDR3 nucleotides read TGTGCCAGCACGATCCGAGGGGGGGCGATTACTACCGGGGAGCTGTTTTTT.